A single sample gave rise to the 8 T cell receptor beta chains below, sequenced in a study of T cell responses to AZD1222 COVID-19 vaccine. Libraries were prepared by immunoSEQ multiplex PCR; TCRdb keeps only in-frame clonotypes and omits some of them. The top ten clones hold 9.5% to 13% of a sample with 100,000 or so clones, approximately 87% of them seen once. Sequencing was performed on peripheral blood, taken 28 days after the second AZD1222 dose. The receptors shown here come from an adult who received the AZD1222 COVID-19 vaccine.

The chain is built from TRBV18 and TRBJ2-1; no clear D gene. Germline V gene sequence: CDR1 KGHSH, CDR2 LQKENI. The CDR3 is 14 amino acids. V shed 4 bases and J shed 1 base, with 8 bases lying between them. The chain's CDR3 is CASSRAPSYNEQFF. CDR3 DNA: TGTGCCAGCTCACGGGCTCCTTCCTACAATGAGCAGTTCTTC. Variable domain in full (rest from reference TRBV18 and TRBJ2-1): NAGVMQNPRHLVRRRGQEARLRCSPMKGHSHVYWYRQLPEEGLKFMVYLQKENIIDESGMPKERFSAEFPKEGPSILRIQQVVRGDSAAYFCASSRAPSYNEQFFGPGTRLTVL.

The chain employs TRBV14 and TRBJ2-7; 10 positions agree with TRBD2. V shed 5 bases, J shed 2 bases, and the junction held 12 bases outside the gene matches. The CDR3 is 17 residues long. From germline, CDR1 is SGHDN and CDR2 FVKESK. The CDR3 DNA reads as TGTGCCAGCAGCGGATACCTCCCGGGGACTAGCGCCTACGAGCAGTACTTC. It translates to CASSGYLPGTSAYEQYF. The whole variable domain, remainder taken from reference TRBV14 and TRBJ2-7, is EAGVTQFPSHSVIEKGQTVTLRCDPISGHDNLYWYRRVMGKEIKFLLHFVKESKQDESGMPNNRFLAERTGGTYSTLKVQPAELEDSGVYFCASSGYLPGTSAYEQYFGPGTRLTVT.

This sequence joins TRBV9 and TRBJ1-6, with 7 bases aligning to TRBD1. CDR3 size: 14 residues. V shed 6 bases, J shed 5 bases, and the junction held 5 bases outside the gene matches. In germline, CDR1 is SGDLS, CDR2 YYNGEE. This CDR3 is CASNPTGDNSPLHF. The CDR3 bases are TGTGCCAGCAACCCTACAGGGGATAATTCACCCCTCCACTTT.

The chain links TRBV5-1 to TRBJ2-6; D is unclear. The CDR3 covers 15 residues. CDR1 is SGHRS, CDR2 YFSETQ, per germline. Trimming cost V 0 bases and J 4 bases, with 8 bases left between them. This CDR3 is CASSLVGAGANVLTF. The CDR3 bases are TGCGCCAGCAGCTTGGTTGGAGCCGGGGCCAACGTCCTGACTTTC.

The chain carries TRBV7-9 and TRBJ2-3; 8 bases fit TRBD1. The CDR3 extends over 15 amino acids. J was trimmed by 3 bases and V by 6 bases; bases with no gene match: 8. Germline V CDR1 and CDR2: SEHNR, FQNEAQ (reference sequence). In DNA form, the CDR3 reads TGTGCCAGCAGGGATCCGGGACAGGCAACAGATACGCAGTATTTT. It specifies CASRDPGQATDTQYF.

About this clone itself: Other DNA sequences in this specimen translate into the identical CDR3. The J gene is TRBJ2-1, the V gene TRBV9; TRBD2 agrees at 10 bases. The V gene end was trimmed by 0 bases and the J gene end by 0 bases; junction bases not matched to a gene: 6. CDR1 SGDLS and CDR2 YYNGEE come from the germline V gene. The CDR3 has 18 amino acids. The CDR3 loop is CASSVGLAGPSSYNEQFF. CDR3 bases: TGTGCCAGCAGCGTAGGACTAGCGGGTCCTAGCTCCTACAATGAGCAGTTCTTC.

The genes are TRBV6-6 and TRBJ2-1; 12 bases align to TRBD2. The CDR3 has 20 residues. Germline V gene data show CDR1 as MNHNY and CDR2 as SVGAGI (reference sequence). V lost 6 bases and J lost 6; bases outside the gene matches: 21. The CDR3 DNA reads TGTGCCAGCAGCCCCGACAGGCTGTGGACTAGCGGGATTTCATCCAATGAGCAGTTCTTC. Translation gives CASSPDRLWTSGISSNEQFF.

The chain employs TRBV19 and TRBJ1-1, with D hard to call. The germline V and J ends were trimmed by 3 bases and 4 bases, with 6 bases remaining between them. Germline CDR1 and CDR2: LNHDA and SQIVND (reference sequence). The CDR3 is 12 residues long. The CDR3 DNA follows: TGTGCCAGTAGTATGTACGGCACTGAAGCTTTCTTT. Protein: CASSMYGTEAFF. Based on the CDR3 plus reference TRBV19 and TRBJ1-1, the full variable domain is DGGITQSPKYLFRKEGQNVTLSCEQNLNHDAMYWYRQDPGQGLRLIYYSQIVNDFQKGDIAEGYSVSREKKESFPLTVTSAQKNPTAFYLCASSMYGTEAFFGQGTRLTVV.